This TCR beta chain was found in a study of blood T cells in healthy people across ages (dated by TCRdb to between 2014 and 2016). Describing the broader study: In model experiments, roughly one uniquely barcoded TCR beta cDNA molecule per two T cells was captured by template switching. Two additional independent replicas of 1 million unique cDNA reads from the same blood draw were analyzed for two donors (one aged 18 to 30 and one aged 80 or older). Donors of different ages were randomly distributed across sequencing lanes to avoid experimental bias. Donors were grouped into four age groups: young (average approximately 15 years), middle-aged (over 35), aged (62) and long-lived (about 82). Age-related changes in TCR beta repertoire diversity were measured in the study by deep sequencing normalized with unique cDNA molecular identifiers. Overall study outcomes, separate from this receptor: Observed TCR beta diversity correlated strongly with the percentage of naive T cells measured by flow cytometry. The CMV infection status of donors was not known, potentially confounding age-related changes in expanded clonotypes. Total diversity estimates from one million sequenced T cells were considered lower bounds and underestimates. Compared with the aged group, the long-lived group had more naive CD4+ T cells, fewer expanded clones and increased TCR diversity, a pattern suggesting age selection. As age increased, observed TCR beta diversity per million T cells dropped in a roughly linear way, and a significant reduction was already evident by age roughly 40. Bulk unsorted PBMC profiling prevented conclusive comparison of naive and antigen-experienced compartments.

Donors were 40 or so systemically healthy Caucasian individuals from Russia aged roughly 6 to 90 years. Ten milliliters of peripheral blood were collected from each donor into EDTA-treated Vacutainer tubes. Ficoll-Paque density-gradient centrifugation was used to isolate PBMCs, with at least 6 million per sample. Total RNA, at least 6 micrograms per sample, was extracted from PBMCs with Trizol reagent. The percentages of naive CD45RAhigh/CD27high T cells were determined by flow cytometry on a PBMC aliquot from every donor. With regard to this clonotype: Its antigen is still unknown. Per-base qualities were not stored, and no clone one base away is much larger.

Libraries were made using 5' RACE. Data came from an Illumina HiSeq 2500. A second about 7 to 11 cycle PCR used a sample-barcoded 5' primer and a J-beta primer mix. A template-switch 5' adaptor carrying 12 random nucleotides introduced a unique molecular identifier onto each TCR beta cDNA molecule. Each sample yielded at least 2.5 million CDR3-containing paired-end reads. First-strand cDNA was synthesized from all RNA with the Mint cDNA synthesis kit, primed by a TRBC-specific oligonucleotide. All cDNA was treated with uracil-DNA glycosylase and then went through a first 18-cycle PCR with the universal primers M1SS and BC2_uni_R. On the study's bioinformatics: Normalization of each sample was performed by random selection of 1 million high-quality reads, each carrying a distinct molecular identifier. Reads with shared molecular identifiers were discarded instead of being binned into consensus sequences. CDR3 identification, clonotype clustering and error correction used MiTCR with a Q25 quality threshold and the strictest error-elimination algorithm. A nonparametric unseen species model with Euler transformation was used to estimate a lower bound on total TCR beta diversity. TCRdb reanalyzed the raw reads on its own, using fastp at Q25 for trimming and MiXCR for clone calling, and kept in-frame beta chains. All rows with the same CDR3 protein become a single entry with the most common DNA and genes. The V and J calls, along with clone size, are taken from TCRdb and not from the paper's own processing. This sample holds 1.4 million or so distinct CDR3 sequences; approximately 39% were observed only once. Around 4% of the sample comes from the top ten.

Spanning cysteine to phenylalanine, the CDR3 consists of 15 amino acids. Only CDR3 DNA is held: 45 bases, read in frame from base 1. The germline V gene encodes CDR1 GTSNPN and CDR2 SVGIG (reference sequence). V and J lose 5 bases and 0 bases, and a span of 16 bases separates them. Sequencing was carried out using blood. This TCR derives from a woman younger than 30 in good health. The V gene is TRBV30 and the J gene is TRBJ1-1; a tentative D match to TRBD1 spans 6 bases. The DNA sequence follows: TGTGCCTGGGACCAGGGGAGCCCATTGAACACTGAAGCTTTCTTT. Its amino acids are CAWDQGSPLNTEAFF.